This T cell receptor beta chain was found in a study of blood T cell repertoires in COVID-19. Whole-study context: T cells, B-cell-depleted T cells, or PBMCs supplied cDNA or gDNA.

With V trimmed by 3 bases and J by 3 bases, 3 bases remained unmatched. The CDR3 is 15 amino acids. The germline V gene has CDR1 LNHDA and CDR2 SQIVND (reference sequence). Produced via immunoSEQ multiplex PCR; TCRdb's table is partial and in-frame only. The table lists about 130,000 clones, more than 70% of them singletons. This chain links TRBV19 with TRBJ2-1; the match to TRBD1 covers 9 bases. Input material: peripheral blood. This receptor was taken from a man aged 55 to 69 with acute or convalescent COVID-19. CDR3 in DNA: TGTGCCAGTAGTATCTGGACAGGGGACTACAATGAGCAGTTCTTC. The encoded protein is CASSIWTGDYNEQFF.